This T cell receptor beta chain was sequenced for a study of OX40 agonist ivuxolimab in advanced cancers. The CDR3 extends over 16 amino acids. Germline lookup yields CDR1 GTSNPN and CDR2 SVGIG (reference sequence). The junction had 14 bases not matched to a gene; V was cut back by 6 bases and J by 1 base. The repertoire was sequenced with immunoSEQ multiplex PCR; TCRdb's copy has only in-frame clones and lacks some. The repertoire includes fewer than 100,000 clones, roughly 92% of them detected once, and around 5.9% sits in the top ten. This clonotype was obtained from an adult with an advanced solid tumor such as melanoma, head and neck, liver or kidney cancer. The rearrangement uses TRBV30 and TRBJ1-2; 7 positions match TRBD1. The input for sequencing was CD4+ or CD8+ T cells sorted from blood, taken in a trial of the OX40 agonist ivuxolimab. The CDR3 loop is CACISQGESFNYGYTF. Here the CDR3 DNA reads TGTGCCTGCATTTCGCAGGGGGAATCGTTTAACTATGGCTACACCTTC.